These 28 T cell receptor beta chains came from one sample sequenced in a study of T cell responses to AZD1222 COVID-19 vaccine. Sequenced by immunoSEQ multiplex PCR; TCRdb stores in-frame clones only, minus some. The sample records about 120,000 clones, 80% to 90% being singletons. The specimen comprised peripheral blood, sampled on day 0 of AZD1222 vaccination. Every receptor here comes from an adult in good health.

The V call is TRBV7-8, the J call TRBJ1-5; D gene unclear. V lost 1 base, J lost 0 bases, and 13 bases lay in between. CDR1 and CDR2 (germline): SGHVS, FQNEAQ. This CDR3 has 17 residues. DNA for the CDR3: TGTGCCAGCAGCTTAGGCCCCGCGGGTTATAGCAATCAGCCCCAGCATTTT. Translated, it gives CASSLGPAGYSNQPQHF.

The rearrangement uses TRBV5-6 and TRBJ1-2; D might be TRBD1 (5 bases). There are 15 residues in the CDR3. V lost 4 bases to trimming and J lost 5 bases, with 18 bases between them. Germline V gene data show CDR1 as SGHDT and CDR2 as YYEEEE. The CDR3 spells CASSDPRGLVYGYTF. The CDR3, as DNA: TGTGCCAGCAGCGACCCAAGGGGCCTCGTATATGGCTACACCTTC.

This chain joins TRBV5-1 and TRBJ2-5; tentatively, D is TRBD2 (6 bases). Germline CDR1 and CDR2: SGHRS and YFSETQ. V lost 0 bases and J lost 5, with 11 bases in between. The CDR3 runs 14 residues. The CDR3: CASSLAEGRETQYF. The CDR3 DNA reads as TGCGCCAGCAGCTTGGCGGAGGGCAGGGAGACCCAGTACTTC.

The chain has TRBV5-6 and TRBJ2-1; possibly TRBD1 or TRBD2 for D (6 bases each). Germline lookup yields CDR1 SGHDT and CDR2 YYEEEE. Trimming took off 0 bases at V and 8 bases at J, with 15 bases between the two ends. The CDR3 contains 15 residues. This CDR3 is CASSLEGSRGHEQFF. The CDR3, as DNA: TGTGCCAGCAGCTTGGAGGGTAGCCGGGGGCATGAGCAGTTCTTC.

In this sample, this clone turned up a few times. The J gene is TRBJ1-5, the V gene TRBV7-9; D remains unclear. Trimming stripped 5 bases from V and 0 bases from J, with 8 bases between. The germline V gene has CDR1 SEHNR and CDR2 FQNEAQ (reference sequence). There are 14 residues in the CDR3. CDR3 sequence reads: CASSGGYSNQPQHF. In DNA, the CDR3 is TGTGCCAGCAGCGGTGGTTATAGCAATCAGCCCCAGCATTTT.

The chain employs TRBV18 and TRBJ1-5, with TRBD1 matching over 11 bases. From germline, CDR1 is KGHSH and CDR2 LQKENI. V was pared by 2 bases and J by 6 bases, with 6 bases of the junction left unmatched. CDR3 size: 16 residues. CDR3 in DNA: TGTGCCAGCTCACCAGGACAGGGGGCGCAGAGTCAGCCCCAGCATTTT. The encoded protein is CASSPGQGAQSQPQHF.

Written as DNA, the CDR3 is TGCGCCAGCAGACCCAATTCACTAGCGGGCCCCTACGAGCAGTACTTC. Translation: CASRPNSLAGPYEQYF. The gene calls are TRBV5-1 and TRBJ2-7, with 9 positions matching TRBD2. The CDR3 totals 16 residues. Unmatched junction bases numbered 11, after V lost 5 bases and J lost 2 bases. Germline V gene lookup returns CDR1 SGHRS and CDR2 YFSETQ. The whole variable domain, remainder taken from reference TRBV5-1 and TRBJ2-7, is KAGVTQTPRYLIKTRGQQVTLSCSPISGHRSVSWYQQTPGQGLQFLFEYFSETQRNKGNFPGRFSGRQFSNSRSEMNVSTLELGDSALYLCASRPNSLAGPYEQYFGPGTRLTVT.

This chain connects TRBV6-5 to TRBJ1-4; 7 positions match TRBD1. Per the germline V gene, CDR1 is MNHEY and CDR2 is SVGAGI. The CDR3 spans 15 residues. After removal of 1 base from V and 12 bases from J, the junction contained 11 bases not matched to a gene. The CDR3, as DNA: TGTGCCAGCAGTTACTTCCGACAGGGTACGAGAGAACTGTTTTTT. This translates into CASSYFRQGTRELFF.

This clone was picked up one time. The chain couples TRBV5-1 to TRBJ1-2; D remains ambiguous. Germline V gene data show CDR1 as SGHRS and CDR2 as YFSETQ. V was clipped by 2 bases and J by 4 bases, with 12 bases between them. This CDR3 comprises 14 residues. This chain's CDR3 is CASSLRGVGYGYTF. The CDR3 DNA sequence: TGCGCCAGCAGCTTACGCGGGGTGGGCTATGGCTACACCTTC.

The CDR3 DNA follows: TGTGCCAGCTCAGCAACGGGGGATGGGAATGAGCAGTTCTTC. Encoded protein: CASSATGDGNEQFF. This chain links TRBV18 with TRBJ2-1; possibly TRBD2 for D (6 bases). The CDR3 totals 14 residues. CDR1 KGHSH and CDR2 LQKENI come from the germline V gene. The V end lost 5 bases, the J end lost 7 bases, and 15 bases lay between the germline ends.

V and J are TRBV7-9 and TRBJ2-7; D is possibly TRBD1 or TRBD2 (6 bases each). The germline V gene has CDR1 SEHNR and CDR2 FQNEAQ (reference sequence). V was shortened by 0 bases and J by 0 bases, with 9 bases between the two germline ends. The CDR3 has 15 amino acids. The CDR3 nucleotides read TGTGCCAGCAGCTTAGCGGAGGGGGTCTCCTACGAGCAGTACTTC. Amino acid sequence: CASSLAEGVSYEQYF.

CDR3 amino acids: CASSSYNEQFF. The CDR3 DNA is TGTGCCAGTAGTAGCTACAATGAGCAGTTCTTC. The chain carries TRBV19 and TRBJ2-1; no clear D gene. Germline V gene sequence: CDR1 LNHDA, CDR2 SQIVND (reference sequence). V was shortened by 4 bases and J by 3 bases, with 1 base between the two germline ends. This CDR3 region has 11 residues.

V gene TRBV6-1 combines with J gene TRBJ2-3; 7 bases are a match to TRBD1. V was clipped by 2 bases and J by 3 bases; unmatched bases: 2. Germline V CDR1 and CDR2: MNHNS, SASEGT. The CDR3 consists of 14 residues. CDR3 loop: CASSESTGTDTQYF. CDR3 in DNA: TGTGCCAGCAGTGAATCGACAGGGACAGATACGCAGTATTTT.

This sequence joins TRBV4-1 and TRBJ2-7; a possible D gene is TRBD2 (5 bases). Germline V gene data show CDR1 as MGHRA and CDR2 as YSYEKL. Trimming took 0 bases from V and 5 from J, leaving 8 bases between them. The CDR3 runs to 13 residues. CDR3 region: CASSQDPGNEQYF. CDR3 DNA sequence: TGCGCCAGCAGCCAAGATCCGGGAAACGAGCAGTACTTC.

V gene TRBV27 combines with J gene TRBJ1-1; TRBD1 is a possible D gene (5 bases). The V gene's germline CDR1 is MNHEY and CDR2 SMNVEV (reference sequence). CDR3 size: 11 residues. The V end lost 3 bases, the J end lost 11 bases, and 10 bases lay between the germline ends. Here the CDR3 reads CASSFQGTAFF. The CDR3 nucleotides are TGTGCCAGCAGTTTTCAAGGGACGGCTTTCTTT.

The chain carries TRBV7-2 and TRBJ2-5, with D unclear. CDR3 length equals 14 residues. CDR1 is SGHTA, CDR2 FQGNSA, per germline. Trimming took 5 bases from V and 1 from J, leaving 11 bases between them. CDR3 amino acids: CASSPGPFQETQYF. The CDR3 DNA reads TGTGCCAGCAGCCCCGGGCCATTCCAAGAGACCCAGTACTTC.

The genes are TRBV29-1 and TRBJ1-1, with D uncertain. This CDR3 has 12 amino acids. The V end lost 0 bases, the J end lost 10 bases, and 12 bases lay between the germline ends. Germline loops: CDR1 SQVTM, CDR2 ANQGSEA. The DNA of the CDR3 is TGCAGCGTTGAAGATTGGGTAGGCGGAGCTTTCTTT. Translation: CSVEDWVGGAFF.

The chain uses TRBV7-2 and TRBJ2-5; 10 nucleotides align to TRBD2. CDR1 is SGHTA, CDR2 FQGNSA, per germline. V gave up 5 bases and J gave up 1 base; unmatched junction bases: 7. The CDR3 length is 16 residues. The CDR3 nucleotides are TGTGCCAGCAGCAGGCTAGCGGGGGTAGTCCAAGAGACCCAGTACTTC. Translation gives CASSRLAGVVQETQYF.

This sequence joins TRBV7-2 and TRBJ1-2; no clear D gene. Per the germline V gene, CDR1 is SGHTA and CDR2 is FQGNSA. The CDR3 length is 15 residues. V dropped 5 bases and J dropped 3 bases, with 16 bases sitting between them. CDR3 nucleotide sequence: TGTGCCAGCAGCCCCTCTTGGACGGAATACTATGGCTACACCTTC. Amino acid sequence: CASSPSWTEYYGYTF.

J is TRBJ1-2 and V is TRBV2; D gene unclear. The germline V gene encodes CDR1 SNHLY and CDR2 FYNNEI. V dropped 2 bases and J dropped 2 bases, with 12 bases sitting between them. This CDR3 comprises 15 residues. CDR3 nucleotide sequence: TGTGCCAGCAGTGAACGTAGAGAGGTGAACTATGGCTACACCTTC. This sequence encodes CASSERREVNYGYTF. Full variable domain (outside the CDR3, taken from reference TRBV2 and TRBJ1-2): EPEVTQTPSHQVTQMGQEVILRCVPISNHLYFYWYRQILGQKVEFLVSFYNNEISEKSEIFDDQFSVERPDGSNFTLKIRSTKLEDSAMYFCASSERREVNYGYTFGSGTRLTVV.

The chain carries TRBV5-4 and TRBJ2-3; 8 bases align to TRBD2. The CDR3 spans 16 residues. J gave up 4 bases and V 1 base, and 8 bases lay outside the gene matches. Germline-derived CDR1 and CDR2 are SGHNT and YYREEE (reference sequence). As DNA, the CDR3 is TGTGCCAGCAGCTTGCGAGCGGGGGTTAACCCAGATACGCAGTATTTT. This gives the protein CASSLRAGVNPDTQYF.

CDR3 nucleotide sequence: TGCGCCAGCAGCCAAGGCGCCGGGCGTAGCACAGATACGCAGTATTTT. As protein: CASSQGAGRSTDTQYF. V is TRBV4-1 and J is TRBJ2-3; D is undetermined. CDR3 size: 16 residues. Trimming shortened V by 1 base and J by 0 bases, and 11 bases separated the two germline ends. In germline, CDR1 is MGHRA, CDR2 YSYEKL.

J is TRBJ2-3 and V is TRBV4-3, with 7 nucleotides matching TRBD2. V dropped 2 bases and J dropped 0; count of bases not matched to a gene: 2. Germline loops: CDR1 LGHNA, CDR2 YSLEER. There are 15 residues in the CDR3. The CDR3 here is CASSQTSASTDTQYF. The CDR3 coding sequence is TGCGCCAGCAGCCAAACTAGCGCGAGCACAGATACGCAGTATTTT.

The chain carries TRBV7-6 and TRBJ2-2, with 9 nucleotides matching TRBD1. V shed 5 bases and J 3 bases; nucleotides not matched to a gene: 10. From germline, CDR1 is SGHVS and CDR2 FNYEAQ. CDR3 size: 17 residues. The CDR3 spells CASSLDRDRADTGELFF. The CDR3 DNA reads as TGTGCCAGCAGCCTAGACCGGGACAGGGCCGACACCGGGGAGCTGTTTTTT.

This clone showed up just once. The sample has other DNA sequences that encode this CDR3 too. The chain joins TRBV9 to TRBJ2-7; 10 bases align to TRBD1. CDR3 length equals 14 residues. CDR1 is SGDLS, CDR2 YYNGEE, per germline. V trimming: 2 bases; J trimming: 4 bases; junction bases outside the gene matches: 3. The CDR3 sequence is CASSVGDRGYEQYF. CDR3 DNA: TGTGCCAGCAGCGTCGGGGACAGGGGTTACGAGCAGTACTTC.

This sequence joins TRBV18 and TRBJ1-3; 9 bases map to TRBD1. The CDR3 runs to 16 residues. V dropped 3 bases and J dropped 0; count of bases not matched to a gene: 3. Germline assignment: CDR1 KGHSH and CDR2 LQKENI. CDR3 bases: TGTGCCAGCTCACCCGCGGGACAGGGCTCTGGAAACACCATATATTTT. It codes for CASSPAGQGSGNTIYF.

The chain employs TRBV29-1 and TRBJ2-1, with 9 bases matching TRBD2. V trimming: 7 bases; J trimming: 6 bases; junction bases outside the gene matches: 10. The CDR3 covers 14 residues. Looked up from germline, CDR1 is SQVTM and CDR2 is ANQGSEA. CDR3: CSGDSPSGTNEQFF. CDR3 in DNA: TGCAGCGGAGACAGCCCTAGCGGGACCAATGAGCAGTTCTTC.

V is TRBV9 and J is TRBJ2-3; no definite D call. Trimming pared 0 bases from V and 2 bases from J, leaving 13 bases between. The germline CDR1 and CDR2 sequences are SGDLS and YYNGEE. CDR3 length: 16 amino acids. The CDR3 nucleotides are TGTGCCAGCAGCGTAGCACTGGGCAAAAACACAGATACGCAGTATTTT. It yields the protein CASSVALGKNTDTQYF.